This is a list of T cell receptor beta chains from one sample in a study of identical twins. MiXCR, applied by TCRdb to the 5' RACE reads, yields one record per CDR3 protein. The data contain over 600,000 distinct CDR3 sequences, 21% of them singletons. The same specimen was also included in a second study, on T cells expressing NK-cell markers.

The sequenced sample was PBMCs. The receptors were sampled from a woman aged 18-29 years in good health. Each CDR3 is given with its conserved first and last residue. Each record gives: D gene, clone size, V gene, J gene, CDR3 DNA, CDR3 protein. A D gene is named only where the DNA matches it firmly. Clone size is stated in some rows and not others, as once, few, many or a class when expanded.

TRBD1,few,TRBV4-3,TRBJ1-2,TGCGCCAGCAGCCACGGTTACAGGGGCCTTAACTATGGCTACACCTTC,CASSHGYRGLNYGYTF
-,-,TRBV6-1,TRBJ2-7,TGTGCCAGCAGAGGCAGGGACGGTCCGGAGCAGTACTTC,CASRGRDGPEQYF
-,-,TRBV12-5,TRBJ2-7,TGTGCTAGTGCAGCCTACAACTACGAGCAGTACTTC,CASAAYNYEQYF
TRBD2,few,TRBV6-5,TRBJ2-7,TGTGCCAGCAGTTGGACTAGCGGGACCCCCTACGAGCAGTACTTC,CASSWTSGTPYEQYF
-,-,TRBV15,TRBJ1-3,TGTGCCACCAGCAGGGGAGCACAGGGAGCTGGAAACACCATATATTTT,CATSRGAQGAGNTIYF
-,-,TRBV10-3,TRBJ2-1,TGTGCCATCTCGCAGGGAGGTGATGAGCAGTTCTTC,CAISQGGDEQFF
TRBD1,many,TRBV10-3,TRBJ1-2,TGTGCCACTAGGACAGGAACCTATGGCTACACCTTC,CATRTGTYGYTF
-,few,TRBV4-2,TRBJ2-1,TGTGCCAGCAGCCAATTGAGCGGAGTCTACAATGAGCAGTTCTTC,CASSQLSGVYNEQFF
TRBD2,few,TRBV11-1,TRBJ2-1,TGTGCCAGCAGCTTACTGACTAGCGGGGGGCGATTCTCCTACAATGAGCAGTTCTTC,CASSLLTSGGRFSYNEQFF
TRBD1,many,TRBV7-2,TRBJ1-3,TGTGCCAGCAGCTCGTGGACAGGGGGAGGCGGAAACACCATATATTTT,CASSSWTGGGGNTIYF
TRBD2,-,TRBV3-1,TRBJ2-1,TGTGCCAGCAGTCTCCTCGGAGCGGGAGGCTACAATGAGCAGTTCTTC,CASSLLGAGGYNEQFF
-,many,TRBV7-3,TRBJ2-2,TGTGCCAGCAGCCCTCAGGGGACTAACGGGGAGCTGTTTTTT,CASSPQGTNGELFF
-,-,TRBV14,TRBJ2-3,TGTGCCAGCAGCCACGACACGTATGGTACGCAGTATTTT,CASSHDTYGTQYF
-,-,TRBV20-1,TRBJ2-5,TGCAGTGCTCCTGTAAGACAAGAGACCCAGTACTTC,CSAPVRQETQYF
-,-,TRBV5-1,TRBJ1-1,TGCGCCAGCAGCTCCTTGGGGACTCTGAACACTGAAGCTTTCTTT,CASSSLGTLNTEAFF
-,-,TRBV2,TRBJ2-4,TGTGCCAGCAGTCCCCAGGAAGGGGTAGCCAAAAACATTCAGTACTTC,CASSPQEGVAKNIQYF
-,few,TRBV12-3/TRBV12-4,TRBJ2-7,TGTGCCAGCAGTTTAGCGGCGGGTCGCTACGAGCAGTACTTC,CASSLAAGRYEQYF
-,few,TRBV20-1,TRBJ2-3,TGCAGTGCGGGGGTCGGGGGAAGAACAGATACGCAGTATTTT,CSAGVGGRTDTQYF
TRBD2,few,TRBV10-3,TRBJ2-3,TGTGCCATCAGCCAACTAGCGACTAGCACAGATACGCAGTATTTT,CAISQLATSTDTQYF
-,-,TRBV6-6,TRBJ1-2,TGTGCCAGCAGTTCGGGGGCGTTGGACACCTTC,CASSSGALDTF
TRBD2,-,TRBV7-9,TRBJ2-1,TGTGCCAGCAGCCCCAGTCTGGGACTAGGACCCTACAATGAGCAGTTCTTC,CASSPSLGLGPYNEQFF
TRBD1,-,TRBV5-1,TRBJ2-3,TGCGCCAGCCACGGAAGGACAGGGAGTATAATGGATACGCAGTATTTT,CASHGRTGSIMDTQYF
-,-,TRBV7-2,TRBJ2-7,TGTGCCAGCAGCTTAGTTCAGGGGAGAAACGAGCAGTACTTC,CASSLVQGRNEQYF
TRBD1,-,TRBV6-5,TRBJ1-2,TGTGCCAGCAGTTACTCGAAGGGTAGGGACAGACTTAGGGCGTACACCTTC,CASSYSKGRDRLRAYTF
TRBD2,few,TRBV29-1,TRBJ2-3,TGCAGCTTCTGGCGGGGGAGCACAGATACGCAGTATTTT,CSFWRGSTDTQYF
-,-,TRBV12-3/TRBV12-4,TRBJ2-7,TGTGCCAGCAGTTTTCTGGCAGGGGTCTCCTACGAGCAGTACTTC,CASSFLAGVSYEQYF
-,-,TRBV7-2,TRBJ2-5,TGTGCCAGCACCCGGACGGGGGAGACCCAGTACTTC,CASTRTGETQYF
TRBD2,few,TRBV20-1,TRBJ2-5,TGCAGTGCTAGCCCTAGCGGGGGCCCATACCAAGAGACCCAGTACTTC,CSASPSGGPYQETQYF
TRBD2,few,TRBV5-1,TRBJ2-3,TGCGCCAGCAGCCCCGGGACTAGCGATCATACGCAGTATTTT,CASSPGTSDHTQYF
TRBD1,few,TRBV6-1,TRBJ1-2,TGTGCCAGCACCGAGACAGGGGGGAATGGCTACACCTTC,CASTETGGNGYTF
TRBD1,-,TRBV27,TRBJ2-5,TGTGCCAGCAGGTGGACAGGGGCCGAGACCCAGTACTTC,CASRWTGAETQYF
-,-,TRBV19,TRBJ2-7,TGTGCCAGTAGTATGTGGGGGATTAAAAATGGCGAGCAGTACTTC,CASSMWGIKNGEQYF
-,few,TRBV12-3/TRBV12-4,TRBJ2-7,TGTGCCAGCAGCCCCCTTAGGGCTAGTGGCTCCTACGAGCAGTACTTC,CASSPLRASGSYEQYF
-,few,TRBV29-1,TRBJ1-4,TGCAGCGTTGGGGGGGTCTCGGTGAATGAAAAACTGTTTTTT,CSVGGVSVNEKLFF
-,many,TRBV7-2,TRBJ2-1,TGTGCCAGCAGCTTTTCTGGGGGGATTTACAATGAGCAGTTCTTC,CASSFSGGIYNEQFF
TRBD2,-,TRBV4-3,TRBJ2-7,TGCGCCAGCAGCCAAGATTCAAGCGGGAGTGGTAACGAGCAGTACTTC,CASSQDSSGSGNEQYF
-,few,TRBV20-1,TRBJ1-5,TGCAGTGCTAGAGCGACGGGCAATGGGCCCCAGCATTTT,CSARATGNGPQHF
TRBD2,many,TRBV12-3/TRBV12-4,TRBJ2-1,TGTGCCAGCAGTTTCGCTAGCGGGAGGGGTTTGGGCCATGAGCAGTTCTTC,CASSFASGRGLGHEQFF
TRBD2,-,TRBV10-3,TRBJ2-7,TGTGCCATCAGTGTGACGGGACTAGCGGATTACGAGCAGTACTTC,CAISVTGLADYEQYF
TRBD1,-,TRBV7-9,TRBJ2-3,TGTGCCAGCAACCAGGGGGCCGGGGATACGCAGTATTTT,CASNQGAGDTQYF
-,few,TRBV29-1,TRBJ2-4,TGCAGCGTTTCGGGGGCGGCGGGCAAAAACATTCAGTACTTC,CSVSGAAGKNIQYF
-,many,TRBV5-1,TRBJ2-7,TGCGCCAGCAGCTTCGACATTCGGACTCATTACTCCTACGAGCAGTACTTC,CASSFDIRTHYSYEQYF
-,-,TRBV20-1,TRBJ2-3,TGCAGTGCTAGAGGTTTCCGGGGGCGTGAAGATACGCAGTATTTT,CSARGFRGREDTQYF
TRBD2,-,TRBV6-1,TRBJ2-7,TGTGCCAGCAGTCAACGCGGGACTATAGCCTACGAGCAGTACTTC,CASSQRGTIAYEQYF
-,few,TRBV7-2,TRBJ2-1,TGTGCCAGCAGCTTATTCTACCGCTCCTACAATGAGCAGTTCTTC,CASSLFYRSYNEQFF
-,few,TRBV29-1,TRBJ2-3,TGCAGCTCCGAAGGGCAGGCTCGGACAGATACGCAGTATTTT,CSSEGQARTDTQYF
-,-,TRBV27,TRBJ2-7,TGTGCCAGCAGTGCGGGGACATCTTCATTATACGAGCAGTACTTC,CASSAGTSSLYEQYF
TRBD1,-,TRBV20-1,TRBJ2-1,TGCAGTGCTCAACCCGGGACAGGGAGTTTTAATGAGCAGTTCTTC,CSAQPGTGSFNEQFF
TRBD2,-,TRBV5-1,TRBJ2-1,TGCGCCAGCAGCCCCCGGACTAGCGGATCCTCCTACAATGAGCAGTTCTTC,CASSPRTSGSSYNEQFF
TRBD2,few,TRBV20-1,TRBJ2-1,TGCAGTGTAGCAGCGGGAGGGGACTACAATGAGCAGTTCTTC,CSVAAGGDYNEQFF
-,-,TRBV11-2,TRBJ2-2,TGTGCCAGCAGCTTAGAGAGGTTGGGGACACTAAACACCGGGGAGCTGTTTTTT,CASSLERLGTLNTGELFF
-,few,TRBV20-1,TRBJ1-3,TGCAGTGCTTACCACAACTCTGGAAACACCATATATTTT,CSAYHNSGNTIYF
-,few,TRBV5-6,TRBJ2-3,TGTGCCAGCGTTAGAGGCACAGATACGCAGTATTTT,CASVRGTDTQYF
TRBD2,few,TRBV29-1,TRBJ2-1,TGCAGCGTTGAGTGGCGGGCTAGCGGATACAATGAGCAGTTCTTC,CSVEWRASGYNEQFF
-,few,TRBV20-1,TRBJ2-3,TGCAGTGCTCAAAGGGGCGAAGATACGCAGTATTTT,CSAQRGEDTQYF
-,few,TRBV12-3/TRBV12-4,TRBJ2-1,TGTGCCAGCGCCTCATGGGAGAGCTCCTACAATGAGCAGTTCTTC,CASASWESSYNEQFF
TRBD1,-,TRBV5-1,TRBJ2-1,TGCGCCAGCAGCGCGGGACAGGTCGGATACAATGAGCAGTTCTTC,CASSAGQVGYNEQFF
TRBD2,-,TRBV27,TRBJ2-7,TGTGCCAGCAGTATAATAGCGGGGGACCTCTACGAGCAGTACTTC,CASSIIAGDLYEQYF